This TCR beta chain is drawn from a study of blood T cell repertoires in COVID-19. V was clipped by 5 bases and J by 5 bases; unmatched bases: 4. Germline V gene data show CDR1 as SGHNT and CDR2 as YENEEA. The CDR3 extends over 14 amino acids. This table comes from immunoSEQ multiplex PCR, and its TCRdb copy is limited to in-frame clones, with some not included. In the table there are around 30,000 clones, roughly nine tenths of which are singletons. The material sequenced was peripheral blood. This chain links TRBV11-3 with TRBJ2-1, with 9 bases fitting TRBD2. This TCR was sampled from a woman between 35 and 50 years old with active or convalescent COVID-19. The CDR3 region has the DNA TGTGCCAGCAGCCGGGGACTAGCCCACAATGAGCAGTTCTTC. This translates into CASSRGLAHNEQFF.